This is a list of T cell receptor beta chains from one sample in a study of cytomegalovirus exposure and HLA in healthy donors. The table came from immunoSEQ multiplex PCR; TCRdb's copy has only in-frame clones and leaves some out. The sample carries some 93,000 clones, 78% recorded once. What was sequenced was PBMCs. Source of these receptors: a woman aged 40 to 50 in good health and CMV-seronegative. Both conserved end residues are part of each CDR3. Each record gives: D gene, V gene, J gene, clone size, CDR3 DNA, CDR3 protein. D genes are given only for firm matches. Clone size is stated in some rows and not others, as once, few, many or a class when expanded.

d_call: TRBD1
v_call: TRBV7-2
j_call: TRBJ2-3
clone_size: -
cdr3_nt: TGTGCCAGCAGCTTAAGGAGACAGGGCAGGAATACAGATACGCAGTATTTT
cdr3_aa: CASSLRRQGRNTDTQYF

d_call: TRBD1
v_call: TRBV19
j_call: TRBJ1-1
clone_size: -
cdr3_nt: TGTGCCAGTAGGCCCAGACAGGGAAGGAGTAAAGCTTTCTTT
cdr3_aa: CASRPRQGRSKAFF

d_call: -
v_call: TRBV6-1
j_call: TRBJ1-1
clone_size: -
cdr3_nt: TGTGCCAGCAGTGAACCCTTCCGGGAAGCTTTCTTT
cdr3_aa: CASSEPFREAFF

d_call: -
v_call: TRBV6-4
j_call: TRBJ2-1
clone_size: -
cdr3_nt: TGTGCCAGCAGTCAAGAGGGTTCGTCATACAATGAGCAGTTCTTC
cdr3_aa: CASSQEGSSYNEQFF

d_call: TRBD1
v_call: TRBV6-1
j_call: TRBJ2-4
clone_size: few
cdr3_nt: TGTGCCAGCAGTGAAAGGGACAGCCGGGCCAAAAACATTCAGTACTTC
cdr3_aa: CASSERDSRAKNIQYF

d_call: TRBD2
v_call: TRBV9
j_call: TRBJ2-7
clone_size: -
cdr3_nt: TGTGCCAGCAGCGTAGCAGCGGGAGCCCTCGAGCAGTACTTC
cdr3_aa: CASSVAAGALEQYF

d_call: TRBD1
v_call: TRBV28
j_call: TRBJ2-4
clone_size: -
cdr3_nt: TGTGCCAGCAGTTCGGACAGGGCGAGAAGCGCCATGCTAGCCAAAAACATTCAGTACTTC
cdr3_aa: CASSSDRARSAMLAKNIQYF

d_call: TRBD1
v_call: TRBV28
j_call: TRBJ1-2
clone_size: -
cdr3_nt: TGTGCCAGCAGTTTTGGAGGGCAGGGGGCTCTTGGCTACACCTTC
cdr3_aa: CASSFGGQGALGYTF

d_call: -
v_call: TRBV5-1
j_call: TRBJ1-4
clone_size: few
cdr3_nt: TGCGCCAGCAGCTTGGGTGCGGGTAATGAAAAACTGTTTTTT
cdr3_aa: CASSLGAGNEKLFF

d_call: -
v_call: TRBV5-4
j_call: TRBJ1-2
clone_size: -
cdr3_nt: TGTGCCAGCAGCTTGGCCAATAGGGCGGGGCGTGGCTACACCTTC
cdr3_aa: CASSLANRAGRGYTF

d_call: -
v_call: TRBV14
j_call: TRBJ2-7
clone_size: -
cdr3_nt: TGTGCCAGCAGCCAAGGCGGGACCGGCGAGCAGTACTTC
cdr3_aa: CASSQGGTGEQYF

d_call: -
v_call: TRBV11-3
j_call: TRBJ2-2
clone_size: -
cdr3_nt: TGTGCCAGCAGCCCCGCCCCGGGGAACACCGGGGAGCTGTTTTTT
cdr3_aa: CASSPAPGNTGELFF

d_call: -
v_call: TRBV6-6
j_call: TRBJ1-1
clone_size: -
cdr3_nt: TGTGCCAGCACCGTCGACACTGAAGCTTTCTTT
cdr3_aa: CASTVDTEAFF

d_call: TRBD1
v_call: TRBV19
j_call: TRBJ2-4
clone_size: few
cdr3_nt: TGTGCCAGTAGTATGGTCGGGACAGGGAAAAACATTCAGTACTTC
cdr3_aa: CASSMVGTGKNIQYF

d_call: -
v_call: TRBV5-6
j_call: TRBJ2-3
clone_size: -
cdr3_nt: TGTGCCAGCAGCTTGGACAGCAACTCCTGGACAGATACGCAGTATTTT
cdr3_aa: CASSLDSNSWTDTQYF

d_call: TRBD2
v_call: TRBV27
j_call: TRBJ2-3
clone_size: once
cdr3_nt: TGTGCCAGCACTGTGGGCGGGAGGCACACAGATACGCAGTATTTT
cdr3_aa: CASTVGGRHTDTQYF

d_call: -
v_call: TRBV27
j_call: TRBJ1-2
clone_size: -
cdr3_nt: TGTGCCAGCAGCCCGGCCATCTCATTAGCCTACACCTTC
cdr3_aa: CASSPAISLAYTF

d_call: TRBD2
v_call: TRBV10-2
j_call: TRBJ2-7
clone_size: few
cdr3_nt: TGCGCCAGCAGTTTTGAACGGGAGGATTCCTACGAGCAGTACTTC
cdr3_aa: CASSFEREDSYEQYF

d_call: TRBD1
v_call: TRBV4-2
j_call: TRBJ1-2
clone_size: -
cdr3_nt: TGTGCCAGCAGCCAAGGAACCACGGACAGGGGATATGGCTACACCTTC
cdr3_aa: CASSQGTTDRGYGYTF

d_call: TRBD1
v_call: TRBV4-3
j_call: TRBJ1-4
clone_size: -
cdr3_nt: TGCGCCAGCAGCCAAAATCCCCGGGGACAGGGGGCGCGTGATGAAAAACTGTTTTTT
cdr3_aa: CASSQNPRGQGARDEKLFF

d_call: TRBD1
v_call: TRBV7-2
j_call: TRBJ1-5
clone_size: -
cdr3_nt: TGTGCCAGCAGCTTAGTTGGGGGACAGAGCAATCAGCCCCAGCATTTT
cdr3_aa: CASSLVGGQSNQPQHF

d_call: -
v_call: TRBV28
j_call: TRBJ2-7
clone_size: -
cdr3_nt: TGTGCCAGCAGCGACTCTGGGGAGCAGTACTTC
cdr3_aa: CASSDSGEQYF

d_call: -
v_call: TRBV4-1
j_call: TRBJ1-3
clone_size: many
cdr3_nt: TGCGCCAGCACCACCTGGGACACGAGCTCTGGAAACACCATATATTTT
cdr3_aa: CASTTWDTSSGNTIYF

d_call: -
v_call: TRBV5-1
j_call: TRBJ2-1
clone_size: once
cdr3_nt: TGCGCCAGCAGCTTGGAGCGGAGCTCCTACAATGAGCAGTTCTTC
cdr3_aa: CASSLERSSYNEQFF

d_call: -
v_call: TRBV2
j_call: TRBJ2-5
clone_size: -
cdr3_nt: TGTGCCAGCAGGAGGGACACGGAGACCCAGTACTTC
cdr3_aa: CASRRDTETQYF

d_call: TRBD2
v_call: TRBV29-1
j_call: TRBJ2-1
clone_size: -
cdr3_nt: TGCAGCGTTGAGTCGCCTAGCGGGAGGCCTACACGACTTAATGAGCAGTTCTTC
cdr3_aa: CSVESPSGRPTRLNEQFF

d_call: TRBD2
v_call: TRBV5-4
j_call: TRBJ2-2
clone_size: -
cdr3_nt: TGTGCCAGCAGCCCCGGGGGGAGACTAGCGGGAAACACCGGGGAGCTGTTTTTT
cdr3_aa: CASSPGGRLAGNTGELFF

d_call: -
v_call: TRBV2
j_call: TRBJ2-7
clone_size: -
cdr3_nt: TGTGCCAGCAGAGAGGCGGGGACCTACGAGCAGTACTTC
cdr3_aa: CASREAGTYEQYF

d_call: TRBD1
v_call: TRBV5-6
j_call: TRBJ1-2
clone_size: -
cdr3_nt: TGTGCCAGCAGCTTCTCTTTAACAGGGACAGACTATGGCTACACCTTC
cdr3_aa: CASSFSLTGTDYGYTF

d_call: TRBD1
v_call: TRBV27
j_call: TRBJ1-2
clone_size: -
cdr3_nt: TGTGCCAGCGGACGGACAGGGGGCCTTTATGGCTACACCTTC
cdr3_aa: CASGRTGGLYGYTF

d_call: -
v_call: TRBV6-1
j_call: TRBJ1-5
clone_size: once
cdr3_nt: TGTGCCAGCAGTGAAGACATTGCCAGGGGCAATCAGCCCCAGCATTTT
cdr3_aa: CASSEDIARGNQPQHF

d_call: TRBD1
v_call: TRBV7-8
j_call: TRBJ1-5
clone_size: -
cdr3_nt: TGTGCCAGCAGCCCACAAAGACAGGGACCCAGTCAGCCCCAGCATTTT
cdr3_aa: CASSPQRQGPSQPQHF

d_call: TRBD2
v_call: TRBV14
j_call: TRBJ2-7
clone_size: -
cdr3_nt: TGTGCCAGCAGCCCCAGACTAGCGGGAGTAATGGAGCAGTACTTC
cdr3_aa: CASSPRLAGVMEQYF

d_call: TRBD2
v_call: TRBV5-1
j_call: TRBJ2-5
clone_size: once
cdr3_nt: TGCGCCAGCAGCTTTAGCGGGACCCAAGAGACCCAGTACTTC
cdr3_aa: CASSFSGTQETQYF

d_call: -
v_call: TRBV2
j_call: TRBJ2-2
clone_size: few
cdr3_nt: TGTGCCAGCATGCGCGGGAAGGGAACCGGGGAGCTGTTTTTT
cdr3_aa: CASMRGKGTGELFF